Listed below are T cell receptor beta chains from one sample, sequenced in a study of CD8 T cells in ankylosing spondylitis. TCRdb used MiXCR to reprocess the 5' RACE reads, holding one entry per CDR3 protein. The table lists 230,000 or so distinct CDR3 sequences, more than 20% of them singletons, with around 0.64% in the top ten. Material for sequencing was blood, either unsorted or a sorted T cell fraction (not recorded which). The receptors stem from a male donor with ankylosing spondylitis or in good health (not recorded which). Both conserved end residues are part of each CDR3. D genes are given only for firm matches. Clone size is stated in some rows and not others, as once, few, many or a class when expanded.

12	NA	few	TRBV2	CASSELANVLTF
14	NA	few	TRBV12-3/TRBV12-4	CASRKTTNQETQYF
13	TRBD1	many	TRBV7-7	CASSFDRGYEQYF
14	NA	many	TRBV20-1	CSAPGTTGTDTQYF
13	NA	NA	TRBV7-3	CASSLDATYEQYF
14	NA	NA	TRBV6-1	CASRDLSQGYEQYF
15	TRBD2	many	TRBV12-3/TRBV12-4	CASRLAGAPKNEQFF
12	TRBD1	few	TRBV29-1	CSGQGATYEQYF
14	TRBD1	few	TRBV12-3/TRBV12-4	CASRDTDRGYEQYF
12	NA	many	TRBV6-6	CASSYRNSPLHF
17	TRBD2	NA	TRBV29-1	CRASSGSGVTNTGELFF
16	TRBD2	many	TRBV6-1	CASRRLAGGSGNEQFF
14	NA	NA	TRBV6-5	CASSFSAGAYEQYF
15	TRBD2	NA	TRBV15	CATSRRLAGLNEQFF
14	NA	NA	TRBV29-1	CSVESRAGNQPQHF
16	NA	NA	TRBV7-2	CASSFPGPLELDTQYF
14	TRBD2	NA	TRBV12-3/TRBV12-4	CASTHSGGVGIQYF
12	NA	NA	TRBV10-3	CAIRVFPDTQYF
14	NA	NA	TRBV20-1	CSARGHWDHNEQFF
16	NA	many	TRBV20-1	CSAWWMGRGVANEQFF
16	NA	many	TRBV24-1	CATSDPDGKSTDTQYF
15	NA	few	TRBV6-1	CASSPRGGSNQPQHF
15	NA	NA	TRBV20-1	CSARDTRGNTGELFF
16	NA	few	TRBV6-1	CASSGYTAVYSYEQYF
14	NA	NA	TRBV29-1	CSVEGSSLNYGYTF
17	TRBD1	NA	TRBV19	CASSNLRGQGSYNEQFF
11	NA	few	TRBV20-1	CSAMDGEKLFF
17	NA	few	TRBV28	CASSFGRLYSGANVLTF
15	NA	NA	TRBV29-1	CSVEDPAGAPTEAFF
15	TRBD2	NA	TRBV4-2	CASSQVERGGRTQYF
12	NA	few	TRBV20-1	CSAPRTEETQYF
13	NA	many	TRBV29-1	CSVERQTQAGYTF
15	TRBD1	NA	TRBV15	CATSTGTGRSDEQFF